This T cell receptor beta chain is from a study of blood T cell repertoires in COVID-19. At the level of the study: The study drew acute and convalescent COVID-19 samples from the United States, Italy and Spain. The cDNA or gDNA used as material had been derived from T cells, B-cell-depleted T cells, or PBMCs.

Authors' processing steps: Counts of nucleated cells, estimated from reference gene primer amplification, were obtained. Data came from immunoSEQ multiplex PCR; TCRdb stores just in-frame clones and leaves some out. The DNA was the basis for D and trimming; V, J and clone size are from that table. The sample consists of 55,000 to 65,000 clones, 60% to 80% of them appearing once. Sequencing input: peripheral blood. This clonotype was sampled from a man aged 60-69 years with acute or convalescent COVID-19.

For the CDR3, the DNA is TGTGCCAGCAGCGGGATTCGGACAGGGGCCGGGGAGCTGTTTTTT. This encodes CASSGIRTGAGELFF. The chain recombines TRBV9 with TRBJ2-2, with 9 bases matching TRBD1. Germline CDR1 and CDR2: SGDLS and YYNGEE. The V segment lost 3 bases and the J segment 6 bases; nucleotides outside the gene matches: 6. The CDR3 has 15 amino acids.